Shown below are 29 T cell receptor beta chains from a single sample sequenced in a study of response to subunit inactivated influenza vaccine. Via MiXCR, TCRdb re-called the RT-PCR reads, giving one row per CDR3 protein. In the table there are fewer than 600,000 distinct CDR3 sequences, approximately 7.8% of which are singletons. Sequenced material: PBMCs from blood, taken less than 25 months after vaccination. Receptors were obtained from a man aged 50 to 69 who received an inactivated influenza vaccine.

Only a few counts were recorded for this clonotype. The chain joins TRBV20-1 to TRBJ2-1, with TRBD2 identical over 9 bases. Germline V gives CDR1 DFQATT, CDR2 SNEGSKA (reference sequence). With 0 bases clipped from V and 13 bases from J, the junction kept 4 bases outside the gene matches. CDR3 length: 12 amino acids. CDR3 DNA sequence: TGCAGTGCTAGAGAGTTAGCGGGAGTACAGTTCTTC. As protein: CSARELAGVQFF.

This clonotype has a count of ten or more. For the CDR3, the DNA is TGTGCCAGCAGCTTGACGGCTCCAGATACGCAGTATTTT. Its translation: CASSLTAPDTQYF. This chain uses TRBV5-5 with TRBJ2-3; D call uncertain. This CDR3 is 13 amino acids long. Deletions cut 1 base from V and 4 bases from J, with 7 bases between. CDR1 is SGHKS, CDR2 YYEKEE, per germline (reference sequence).

This clonotype was observed at least ten times. The chain is built from TRBV7-2 and TRBJ1-1, with D hard to call. V was pared by 2 bases and J by 10 bases, with 11 bases between. Germline V gives CDR1 SGHTA, CDR2 FQGNSA. CDR3 length: 12 residues. CDR3 DNA sequence: TGTGCCAGCAGCTTAAACGTAGAAGGAGCTTTCTTT. Translation: CASSLNVEGAFF. Filled out from reference TRBV7-2 and TRBJ1-1, the complete variable domain reads GAGVSQSPSNKVTEKGKDVELRCDPISGHTALYWYRQSLGQGLEFLIYFQGNSAPDKSGLPSDRFSAERTGGSVSTLTIQRTQQEDSAVYLCASSLNVEGAFFGQGTRLTVV.

This rearrangement joins TRBV4-1 to TRBJ1-5; D ambiguous. CDR1 and CDR2 from the germline V gene are MGHRA and YSYEKL. The CDR3 loop spans 16 amino acids. The V gene lost 2 bases and the J gene lost 0 bases, with 11 bases spanning the gap. CDR3 loop: CASSQREGISNQPQHF. For the CDR3, the DNA is TGCGCCAGCAGCCAAAGAGAGGGCATTAGCAATCAGCCCCAGCATTTT.

This clonotype was recorded at least ten times. The V gene is TRBV20-1, the J gene TRBJ2-1; the match to TRBD1 covers 9 bases. This CDR3 spans 16 amino acids. After removal of 3 bases from V and 3 bases from J, the junction contained 9 bases not matched to a gene. Germline CDR1 and CDR2: DFQATT and SNEGSKA (reference sequence). DNA of the CDR3: TGCAGTGCTAGGCTACAGGGGGCAGGCATCTACAATGAGCAGTTCTTC. Protein sequence: CSARLQGAGIYNEQFF.

This clonotype has a handful of counts. The V and J genes are TRBV5-6 and TRBJ1-2; tentative D call: TRBD1 (5 bases). The CDR3 length is 11 residues. Germline V gene data show CDR1 as SGHDT and CDR2 as YYEEEE. Trimming cost V 7 bases and J 5 bases, with 9 bases left between them. The CDR3 sequence is CASGGGYGYTF. CDR3 in DNA: TGTGCCAGCGGCGGGGGATATGGCTACACCTTC.

This chain connects TRBV6-2 or TRBV6-3 to TRBJ2-7; 7 nucleotides match TRBD1. CDR3 size: 13 residues. After removal of 6 bases from V and 6 bases from J, the junction contained 8 bases not matched to a gene. CDR1 MNHEY and CDR2 SVGEGT come from the germline V gene. CDR3 DNA sequence: TGTGCCAGCAGAGGACAGGCTTCGAGCGAGCAGTACTTC. This gives the protein CASRGQASSEQYF.

This clonotype was counted between two and nine times. J is TRBJ2-1 and V is TRBV29-1; 10 bases map to TRBD2. This CDR3 is 13 amino acids long. The germline V gene has CDR1 SQVTM and CDR2 ANQGSEA. J gave up 7 bases and V 0 bases, and 0 bases lay outside the gene matches. CDR3 protein: CSVEELAGNEQFF. The CDR3 DNA reads as TGCAGCGTTGAAGAACTAGCGGGAAATGAGCAGTTCTTC.

This clonotype has at least ten counts. This chain joins TRBV27 and TRBJ1-5; no clear D. Germline V CDR1 and CDR2: MNHEY, SMNVEV (reference sequence). This CDR3 has 13 residues. Trimming removed 3 bases at V and 1 base at J, with 4 bases between. The CDR3 nucleotides are TGTGCCAGCAGTTTCCAGAGCAATCAGCCCCAGCATTTT. Amino acid sequence: CASSFQSNQPQHF.

The gene calls are TRBV20-1 and TRBJ2-4; either TRBD1 or TRBD2 may supply D (5 bases each). CDR1 DFQATT and CDR2 SNEGSKA come from the germline V gene (reference sequence). The CDR3 length is 15 residues. V lost 3 bases and J 1 base, leaving 13 bases between the germline ends. CDR3 bases: TGCAGTGCTAGGAAGTGGGACGTGGCCAAAAACATTCAGTACTTC. As protein: CSARKWDVAKNIQYF.

This clonotype appeared a few times. The rearrangement links TRBV2 to TRBJ2-3; D is perhaps TRBD2 (6 bases). The CDR3 has 15 amino acids. Germline V gene lookup returns CDR1 SNHLY and CDR2 FYNNEI. Trimming took off 8 bases at V and 2 bases at J, with 17 bases between the two ends. Written as DNA, the CDR3 is TGTGCCAGCGCCAGACTCGGCGGGGACACAGATACGCAGTATTTT. As protein: CASARLGGDTDTQYF.

The V gene is TRBV5-1, the J gene TRBJ2-5; D perhaps matches TRBD2 (5 bases). V was cut by 0 bases and J by 3 bases, with 12 bases left in between. This CDR3 region has 15 residues. Germline V gene sequence: CDR1 SGHRS, CDR2 YFSETQ. As DNA, the CDR3 is TGCGCCAGCAGCTTGGGAGACGGGAAGAAAGAGACCCAGTACTTC. Its protein product is CASSLGDGKKETQYF. The whole variable domain, filled in from reference TRBV5-1 and TRBJ2-5, reads KAGVTQTPRYLIKTRGQQVTLSCSPISGHRSVSWYQQTPGQGLQFLFEYFSETQRNKGNFPGRFSGRQFSNSRSEMNVSTLELGDSALYLCASSLGDGKKETQYFGPGTRLLVL.

This clonotype was recorded at least ten times. This chain links TRBV29-1 with TRBJ2-7, with no clear D. CDR3 length equals 13 residues. Germline V gene sequence: CDR1 SQVTM, CDR2 ANQGSEA. V was cut by 7 bases and J by 2 bases, with 15 bases left in between. CDR3 residues: CSARAASAYEQYF. CDR3 nucleotides: TGCAGCGCTCGAGCTGCCTCCGCCTACGAGCAGTACTTC.

This clonotype has a count of ten or more. The chain links TRBV20-1 to TRBJ2-1; TRBD2 aligns across 8 bases. V was clipped by 1 base and J by 5 bases; unmatched bases: 1. Per germline, CDR1 DFQATT and CDR2 SNEGSKA (reference sequence). This CDR3 region has 13 residues. This chain's CDR3 is CSARAGGDNEQFF. The DNA of the CDR3 is TGCAGTGCTAGAGCCGGGGGGGACAATGAGCAGTTCTTC.

This clonotype was seen a handful of times. The chain carries TRBV12-3 or TRBV12-4 and TRBJ1-1; D is unclear. The CDR3 has 14 amino acids. With 5 bases removed from V and 1 base from J, the gap between germline ends came to 11 bases. The CDR3 sequence: CASSLMDRNTEAFF. DNA for the CDR3: TGTGCCAGCAGTCTGATGGACCGGAACACTGAAGCTTTCTTT.

CDR3 loop: CSVRTGGADGYTF. Here the CDR3 DNA reads TGCAGTGTGCGGACAGGGGGGGCAGATGGCTACACCTTC. J is TRBJ1-2 and V is TRBV20-1, with 10 positions matching TRBD1. The V gene's germline CDR1 is DFQATT and CDR2 SNEGSKA (reference sequence). This CDR3 region has 13 residues. The junction had 8 bases not matched to a gene; V was cut back by 7 bases and J by 6 bases.

J is TRBJ1-6 and V is TRBV7-9, with D unresolved. Germline V gives CDR1 SEHNR, CDR2 FQNEAQ (reference sequence). This CDR3 has 12 residues. Between the trimmed V and J ends, which lost 3 bases and 7 bases, there was a span of 4 bases. The CDR3 sequence is CASSFPNSPLHF. CDR3 nucleotide sequence: TGTGCCAGCAGCTTCCCAAATTCACCCCTCCACTTT.

This clonotype was counted ten times or more. The V call is TRBV12-3 or TRBV12-4, the J call TRBJ2-7; TRBD1 agrees at 9 bases. Trimming cost V 5 bases and J 5 bases; bases outside gene matches: 7. The CDR3 extends over 14 amino acids. CDR3 coding DNA: TGTGCCAGCAGTACGGGACAGGGTCTTAACGAGCAGTACTTC. Its translation is CASSTGQGLNEQYF.

This clonotype was seen more than once but under ten times. The CDR3 DNA is TGTGCCAGCAGCCCCCCCGGGACTAGCGGCTACAATGAGCAGTTCTTC. Residues: CASSPPGTSGYNEQFF. V and J are TRBV7-2 and TRBJ2-1; the match to TRBD2 covers 11 bases. The CDR3 is 16 amino acids. Germline V gives CDR1 SGHTA, CDR2 FQGNSA. J lost 3 bases, V lost 5 bases, and 6 bases had no gene match.

This clonotype was recorded a few times. The chain combines TRBV7-2 with TRBJ2-5; 11 nucleotides line up with TRBD2. This CDR3 has 15 residues. Germline V gene sequence: CDR1 SGHTA, CDR2 FQGNSA. V lost 4 bases and J lost 2; bases outside the gene matches: 3. The CDR3 loop reads CASSWGTSGQETQYF. CDR3 coding DNA: TGTGCCAGCAGCTGGGGGACTAGCGGTCAAGAGACCCAGTACTTC.

This chain connects TRBV9 to TRBJ1-3; D remains ambiguous. This CDR3 is built from 17 residues. The germline CDR1 and CDR2 sequences are SGDLS and YYNGEE. Between the trimmed V and J ends, which lost 0 bases and 0 bases, there was a span of 13 bases. The CDR3 sequence is CASSVGARTSSGNTIYF. DNA of the CDR3: TGTGCCAGCAGCGTAGGAGCACGAACTAGCTCTGGAAACACCATATATTTT. Supplemented by reference TRBV9 and TRBJ1-3, the full variable domain reads DSGVTQTPKHLITATGQRVTLRCSPRSGDLSVYWYQQSLDQGLQFLIQYYNGEERAKGNILERFSAQQFPDLHSELNLSSLELGDSALYFCASSVGARTSSGNTIYFGEGSWLTVV.

This clonotype has a count of ten or more. The rearrangement joins TRBV12-3 or TRBV12-4 to TRBJ2-2, with TRBD1 identical over 8 bases. After removal of 4 bases from V and 6 bases from J, the junction contained 10 bases not matched to a gene. CDR3 length: 16 amino acids. This CDR3 reads CASSSLRGRLAGELFF. DNA for the CDR3: TGTGCCAGCAGTTCCCTCAGGGGGCGGCTTGCCGGGGAGCTGTTTTTT.

This clonotype was observed at least ten times. This rearrangement joins TRBV19 to TRBJ1-5; tentative D call: TRBD1 (6 bases). The V gene's germline CDR1 is LNHDA and CDR2 SQIVND (reference sequence). The CDR3 length is 14 residues. Deletions cut 5 bases from V and 7 bases from J, with 15 bases between. The CDR3 is CASSARTVGQPQHF. In DNA form, the CDR3 reads TGTGCCAGTAGTGCCAGGACAGTTGGACAGCCCCAGCATTTT.

V is TRBV29-1 and J is TRBJ2-7, with 8 bases that match TRBD1. Per the germline V gene, CDR1 is SQVTM and CDR2 is ANQGSEA. V trimming: 2 bases; J trimming: 1 base; junction bases outside the gene matches: 7. This CDR3 comprises 15 residues. In DNA, the CDR3 is TGCAGCGTTGAATTTGCGACAGGGGTTTCCTACGAGCAGTACTTC. Its translation is CSVEFATGVSYEQYF.

This clonotype has a count of ten or more. The chain is built from TRBV6-8 and TRBJ2-1, with 13 bases lining up with TRBD2. Germline V lookup: CDR1 MNHGY, CDR2 SAAAGT. The CDR3 is made up of 16 amino acids. The trim removed 5 bases at V and 3 bases at J, leaving 4 bases unmatched. CDR3 region: CASSNRLAGGYNEQFF. The CDR3 region has the DNA TGTGCCAGCAGTAACCGACTAGCGGGGGGCTACAATGAGCAGTTCTTC.

This clonotype was seen repeatedly, ten times or more. This rearrangement joins TRBV20-1 to TRBJ2-1, with 10 bases fitting TRBD2. Germline CDR1 is DFQATT and CDR2 is SNEGSKA (reference sequence). The CDR3 length is 15 residues. The ends lost 6 bases at V and 8 bases at J; junction bases unmatched: 13. The CDR3 here is CSALPTSGISDEQFF. CDR3 bases: TGCAGTGCACTTCCCACTAGCGGGATTTCCGATGAGCAGTTCTTC.

This clonotype has a handful of counts. The J gene is TRBJ2-7, the V gene TRBV4-2, with D maybe TRBD2 (5 bases). The V gene's germline CDR1 is LGHNA and CDR2 YNFKEQ. The length of the CDR3 is 12 residues. Trimming removed 3 bases from V and 2 bases from J, with 5 bases in between. CDR3 DNA: TGTGCCAGCAGCCAGGAGGCCTACGAGCAGTACTTC. It yields the protein CASSQEAYEQYF.

This clonotype occurred a few times. This chain joins TRBV15 and TRBJ2-7; a weak D match, TRBD1 (6 bases). CDR3 length: 16 residues. Germline CDR1 LNHNV, CDR2 YYDKDF (reference sequence). Trimming took 3 bases from V and 7 from J, leaving 22 bases between them. This CDR3 reads CATSSAQAGRGWEQYF. The CDR3 DNA sequence: TGTGCCACCAGCAGCGCTCAAGCCGGCAGGGGATGGGAGCAGTACTTC.

Ten or more counts support this clonotype. This chain uses TRBV7-9 with TRBJ2-1; 13 positions match TRBD2. Losses at the gene ends were 5 bases for V and 4 bases for J; bases not matched to a gene: 8. The length of the CDR3 is 17 residues. Germline V gene data show CDR1 as SEHNR and CDR2 as FQNEAQ (reference sequence). CDR3 residues: CASSHGLAGVGYNEQFF. CDR3 sequence (DNA): TGTGCCAGCAGCCATGGACTAGCGGGAGTAGGTTACAATGAGCAGTTCTTC.